Presented here are 18 T cell receptor beta chains from one specimen sequenced in a study of cytomegalovirus exposure and HLA in healthy donors. The PCR made use of 60 Vbeta and 13 Jbeta primers. Libraries were prepared by immunoSEQ multiplex PCR; TCRdb keeps only in-frame clonotypes and omits some of them. The table has approximately 160,000 clones, 80% seen once. The sample comprised PBMCs. These receptor sequences come from a human donor in good health.

This chain links TRBV9 with TRBJ2-4, with D perhaps TRBD2 (6 bases). V shed 0 bases and J shed 0 bases, with 10 bases lying between them. The CDR3 loop spans 16 amino acids. CDR1 SGDLS and CDR2 YYNGEE come from the germline V gene. The CDR3 is CASSVAGDLAKNIQYF. CDR3 DNA: TGTGCCAGCAGCGTAGCGGGGGATTTAGCCAAAAACATTCAGTACTTC.

The J gene is TRBJ1-1, the V gene TRBV5-8; TRBD1 aligns across 9 bases. V shed 4 bases and J 1 base; nucleotides not matched to a gene: 20. The CDR3 sequence is 20 residues long. Germline V gene sequence: CDR1 SGHTS, CDR2 YDEGEE. The CDR3 bases are TGTGCCAGCAGCGGAAACCTCTACAGGGGGCGTCTGGAAGCGAACACTGAAGCTTTCTTT. Translated, it gives CASSGNLYRGRLEANTEAFF.

In its sample, this clone was seen a few times. The genes are TRBV4-3 and TRBJ2-7, with D maybe TRBD1 (6 bases). Germline V lookup: CDR1 LGHNA, CDR2 YSLEER. The CDR3 has 16 residues. Trimming removed 2 bases at V and 7 bases at J, with 21 bases between. CDR3 in amino acids: CASSQSIQGTYGEQYF. CDR3 nucleotide sequence: TGCGCCAGCAGCCAATCAATACAGGGAACCTACGGGGAGCAGTACTTC.

This chain joins TRBV7-9 and TRBJ2-2; 9 nucleotides agree with TRBD1. CDR1 is SEHNR, CDR2 FQNEAQ, per germline (reference sequence). The CDR3 has 15 residues. V lost 7 bases to trimming and J lost 5 bases; unmatched junction nucleotides: 8. CDR3 coding DNA: TGTGCCAGCACCTTCCCGGGACAGGGAACCGGGGAGCTGTTTTTT. Amino acids: CASTFPGQGTGELFF. The full variable domain, rest sourced from reference TRBV7-9 and TRBJ2-2, is DTGVSQNPRHKITKRGQNVTFRCDPISEHNRLYWYRQTLGQGPEFLTYFQNEAQLEKSRLLSDRFSAERPKGSFSTLEIQRTEQGDSAMYLCASTFPGQGTGELFFGEGSRLTVL.

The chain has TRBV14 and TRBJ1-1, with a tentative D call TRBD1 (5 bases). Between the trimmed V and J ends, which lost 3 bases and 6 bases, there was a span of 8 bases. The CDR3 is 12 residues long. Germline-derived CDR1 and CDR2 are SGHDN and FVKESK. The CDR3 loop is CASSHLGPEAFF. In nucleotides, the CDR3 is TGTGCCAGCAGCCATTTGGGGCCTGAAGCTTTCTTT.

V gene TRBV2 combines with J gene TRBJ2-5; 7 bases match TRBD2. The germline CDR1 and CDR2 sequences are SNHLY and FYNNEI. V gave up 8 bases and J gave up 2 bases; unmatched junction bases: 11. The CDR3 runs 15 residues. The chain's CDR3 is CASQIGRGPQETQYF. DNA for the CDR3: TGTGCCAGCCAGATTGGGAGGGGACCACAAGAGACCCAGTACTTC.

The rearrangement joins TRBV4-3 to TRBJ2-1; D call uncertain. Germline loops: CDR1 LGHNA, CDR2 YSLEER. V was shortened by 4 bases and J by 3 bases, with 10 bases between the two germline ends. CDR3 size: 14 residues. The DNA for the CDR3 is TGCGCCAGCAGCCCCCGCTATCTCTACAATGAGCAGTTCTTC. Its protein is CASSPRYLYNEQFF.

Comment on this clone: At one of its ends the junction is not consistent with the germline gene, which may arise from a read error. The chain combines TRBV4-1 with TRBJ1-2; no clear D gene. CDR1 and CDR2 from the germline V gene are MGHRA and YSYEKL. This CDR3 region has 16 residues. The CDR3 loop reads CASSQEERPGSYGHTF. CDR3 DNA: TGCGCCAGCAGCCAAGAAGAACGGCCGGGATCCTATGGCCACACCTTC.

CDR3 DNA sequence: TGCGCCAGCAGCCAAGTGGCAGGGGGCGACTATGGCTACACCTTC. Amino acid sequence: CASSQVAGGDYGYTF. The chain uses TRBV4-3 and TRBJ1-2; 8 positions agree with TRBD1. This CDR3 spans 15 amino acids. The V gene's germline CDR1 is LGHNA and CDR2 YSLEER. Trimming removed 1 base from V and 3 bases from J; junction bases left unmatched: 4.

The chain is built from TRBV5-6 and TRBJ1-2, with 7 bases fitting TRBD1. CDR1 and CDR2 from the germline V gene are SGHDT and YYEEEE. This CDR3 has 17 residues. J was trimmed by 5 bases and V by 2 bases; bases with no gene match: 15. The CDR3 region has the DNA TGTGCCAGCAGCTTCCGGACAGGAGGGGCCGAGGGATATGGCTACACCTTC. Its translation is CASSFRTGGAEGYGYTF.

J is TRBJ1-5 and V is TRBV7-2, with D possibly being TRBD1 (5 bases). Trimming left V 2 bases short and J 1 base short, with 9 bases between. CDR3 length equals 15 residues. From germline, CDR1 is SGHTA and CDR2 FQGNSA. CDR3 protein: CASSLRGESNQPQHF. Here the CDR3 DNA reads TGTGCCAGCAGCTTAAGGGGTGAAAGCAATCAGCCCCAGCATTTT.

The chain is built from TRBV5-1 and TRBJ1-3, with 7 nucleotides matching TRBD1. Germline CDR1 reads SGHRS; CDR2 reads YFSETQ. The J segment lost 0 bases and the V segment lost 4 bases, leaving 7 bases of the junction unmatched. This CDR3 is built from 16 residues. CDR3 sequence: CASSVTGANSGNTIYF. CDR3 sequence (DNA): TGCGCCAGCAGCGTTACAGGGGCGAACTCTGGAAACACCATATATTTT.

The V gene is TRBV2, the J gene TRBJ1-2; D ambiguous. Trimming left V 5 bases short and J 0 bases short, with 16 bases between. CDR3 length equals 16 residues. Germline values: CDR1 SNHLY, CDR2 FYNNEI. The CDR3 spells CASSNPRGPTNYGYTF. The DNA for the CDR3 is TGTGCCAGCAGTAACCCCCGTGGGCCTACTAACTATGGCTACACCTTC.

This clone was counted only a few times. This chain links TRBV15 with TRBJ2-1, with 7 bases that match TRBD1. This CDR3 is 16 amino acids long. Unmatched junction bases numbered 4, after V lost 2 bases and J lost 0 bases. The V gene's germline CDR1 is LNHNV and CDR2 YYDKDF (reference sequence). CDR3 coding DNA: TGTGCCACCAGCAGATCAAGACAGGGCTCCTACAATGAGCAGTTCTTC. Translating it yields CATSRSRQGSYNEQFF.

The gene calls are TRBV11-3 and TRBJ2-1; 11 nucleotides line up with TRBD2. The V segment lost 5 bases and the J segment 12 bases; nucleotides outside the gene matches: 18. The CDR3 contains 17 residues. Per germline, CDR1 SGHNT and CDR2 YENEEA. CDR3 DNA: TGTGCCAGCAGCCGTTCTTCTCTCCTAGCGGGGGGCGGGGGGCAGTTCTTC. Translating gives CASSRSSLLAGGGGQFF.

This chain links TRBV6-1 with TRBJ1-2; 7 bases are shared with TRBD1. V lost 5 bases, J lost 4 bases, and 7 bases stayed unmatched. Germline V gene data show CDR1 as MNHNS and CDR2 as SASEGT. The CDR3 length is 14 residues. The CDR3 reads CASSFGDSAYGYTF. The CDR3 region has the DNA TGTGCCAGCAGTTTCGGGGACAGCGCCTATGGCTACACCTTC.

The chain combines TRBV11-2 with TRBJ2-5; possible D gene TRBD2, 5 bases. The CDR3 covers 17 residues. V lost 3 bases and J 5 bases, leaving 22 bases between the germline ends. CDR1 and CDR2 from the germline V gene are SGHAT and FQNNGV. CDR3 amino acids: CASSFPLGRSGSETQYF. CDR3 sequence (DNA): TGTGCCAGCAGCTTCCCCCTTGGGAGATCTGGGTCCGAGACCCAGTACTTC.

This clone came up a few times. This chain links TRBV25-1 with TRBJ2-5; D is ambiguous. This CDR3 contains 13 residues. CDR1 and CDR2 (germline): MGHDK, SYGVNS. Trimming took 5 bases from V and 5 from J, leaving 12 bases between them. In DNA form, the CDR3 reads TGTGCCAGCAGTACCCACGCCCGGGAGACCCAGTACTTC. The encoded protein is CASSTHARETQYF.